This paragraph reports one TCR beta chain. Antigen: not known. Genomic DNA, serving as template, underwent TCR beta VDJ and CDR3 profiling. Each CDR3 protein is one row after TCRdb ran MiXCR on the reads. The repertoire holds about 270,000 distinct CDR3 sequences, with 70% to 85% as singletons. The source of the sample is a study of CD8+CD57+ T cells in acquired aplastic anemia. Study-level points and caveats: About 30 shared CD8+ CDR3s appeared highly expressed within patients' immunodominant clones.

Patients selected for sequencing had displayed CD8+CD57+ cell expansion by flow cytometry. No therapy was given to patients before blood sampling. Trimming pared 6 bases from V and 4 bases from J, leaving 16 bases between. Germline loops: CDR1 LNHDA, CDR2 SQIVND (reference sequence). This CDR3 spans 14 amino acids. The clonotype comes from a human donor with aplastic anemia. Material for sequencing was sorted CD4+, CD8+, or CD8+CD57+ T cells (not recorded which) from PBMCs. The J gene is TRBJ2-7, the V gene TRBV19; D might be TRBD1 (6 bases). CDR3 protein: CASSPQDSSYEQYF. The CDR3 DNA reads as TGTGCCAGTAGCCCCCAGGACAGTTCATACGAGCAGTACTTC.